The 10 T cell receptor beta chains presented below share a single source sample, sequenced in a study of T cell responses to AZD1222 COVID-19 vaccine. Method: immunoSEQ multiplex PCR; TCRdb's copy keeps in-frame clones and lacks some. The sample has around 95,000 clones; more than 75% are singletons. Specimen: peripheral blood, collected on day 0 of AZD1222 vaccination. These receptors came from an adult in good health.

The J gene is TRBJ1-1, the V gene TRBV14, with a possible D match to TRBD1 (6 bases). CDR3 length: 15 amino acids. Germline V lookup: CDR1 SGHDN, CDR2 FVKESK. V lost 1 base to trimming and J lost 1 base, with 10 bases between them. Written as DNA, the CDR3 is TGTGCCAGCAGCCAAGTCGACAGGACGAACACTGAAGCTTTCTTT. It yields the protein CASSQVDRTNTEAFF. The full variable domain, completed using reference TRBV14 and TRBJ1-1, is EAGVTQFPSHSVIEKGQTVTLRCDPISGHDNLYWYRRVMGKEIKFLLHFVKESKQDESGMPNNRFLAERTGGTYSTLKVQPAELEDSGVYFCASSQVDRTNTEAFFGQGTRLTVV.

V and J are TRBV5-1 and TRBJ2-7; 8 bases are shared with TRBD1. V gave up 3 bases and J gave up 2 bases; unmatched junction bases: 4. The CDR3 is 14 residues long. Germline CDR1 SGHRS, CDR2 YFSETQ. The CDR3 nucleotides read TGCGCCAGCAGCTGGAAACAGGGGGCCTACGAGCAGTACTTC. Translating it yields CASSWKQGAYEQYF.

The CDR3 loop reads CASSIPGPVEQFF. CDR3 bases: TGTGCCAGTAGTATTCCCGGGCCGGTTGAGCAGTTCTTC. The chain employs TRBV19 and TRBJ2-1; D ambiguous. This CDR3 is 13 amino acids long. Germline V gene sequence: CDR1 LNHDA, CDR2 SQIVND (reference sequence). V lost 3 bases to trimming and J lost 9 bases, with 12 bases between them.

The CDR3 loop is CASSESGFIEAFF. Here the CDR3 DNA reads TGTGCCAGCAGTGAAAGCGGTTTTATTGAAGCTTTCTTT. V is TRBV6-1 and J is TRBJ1-1; D uncertain. CDR1 is MNHNS and CDR2 is SASEGT in the germline V gene. This CDR3 spans 13 amino acids. Trimming removed 2 bases from V and 7 bases from J, with 11 bases in between.

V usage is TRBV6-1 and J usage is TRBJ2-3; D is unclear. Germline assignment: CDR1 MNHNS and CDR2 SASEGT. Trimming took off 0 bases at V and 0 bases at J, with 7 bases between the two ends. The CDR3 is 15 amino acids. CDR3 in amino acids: CASSEAKGSTDTQYF. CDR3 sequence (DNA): TGTGCCAGCAGTGAAGCTAAGGGTAGCACAGATACGCAGTATTTT.

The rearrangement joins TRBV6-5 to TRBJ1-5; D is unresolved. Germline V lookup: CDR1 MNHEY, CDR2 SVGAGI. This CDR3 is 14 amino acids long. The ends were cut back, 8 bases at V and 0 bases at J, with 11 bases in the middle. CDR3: CASDSGDSNQPQHF. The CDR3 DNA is TGTGCCAGCGATTCAGGAGATAGCAATCAGCCCCAGCATTTT.

The CDR3 reads CATSDNRASSGNTIYF. Here the CDR3 DNA reads TGTGCCACCAGCGATAACAGGGCGAGCTCTGGAAACACCATATATTTT. J is TRBJ1-3 and V is TRBV15, with TRBD1 as a possible D gene (6 bases). The CDR3 has 16 amino acids. V was shortened by 5 bases and J by 0 bases, with 14 bases between the two germline ends. From germline, CDR1 is LNHNV and CDR2 YYDKDF (reference sequence).

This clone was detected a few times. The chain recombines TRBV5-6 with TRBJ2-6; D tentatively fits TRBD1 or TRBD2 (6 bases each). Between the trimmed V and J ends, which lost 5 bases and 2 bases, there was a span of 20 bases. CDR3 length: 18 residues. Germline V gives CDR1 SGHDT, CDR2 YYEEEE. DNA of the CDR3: TGTGCCAGCAGTGCCCGGGGGCGAGACAGACCTGGGGCCAACGTCCTGACTTTC. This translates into CASSARGRDRPGANVLTF.

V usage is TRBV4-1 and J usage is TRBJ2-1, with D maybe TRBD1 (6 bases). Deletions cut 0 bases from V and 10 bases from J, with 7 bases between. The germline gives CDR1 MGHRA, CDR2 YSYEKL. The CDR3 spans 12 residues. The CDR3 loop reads CASSQEGGEQFF. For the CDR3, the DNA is TGCGCCAGCAGCCAAGAAGGGGGAGAGCAGTTCTTC.

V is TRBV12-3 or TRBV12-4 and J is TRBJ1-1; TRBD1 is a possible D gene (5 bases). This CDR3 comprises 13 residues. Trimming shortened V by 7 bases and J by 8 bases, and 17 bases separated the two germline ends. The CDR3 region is CASIKSQGREAFF. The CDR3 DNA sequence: TGTGCCAGCATCAAGAGCCAGGGTCGAGAAGCTTTCTTT.